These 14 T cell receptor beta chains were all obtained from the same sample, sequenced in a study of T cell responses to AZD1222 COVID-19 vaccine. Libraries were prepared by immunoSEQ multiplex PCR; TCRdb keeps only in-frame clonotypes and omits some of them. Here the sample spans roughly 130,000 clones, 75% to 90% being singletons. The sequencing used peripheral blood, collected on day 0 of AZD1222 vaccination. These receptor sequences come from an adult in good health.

The CDR3 DNA follows: TGTGCCAGCAGCGTAGTTGACGGGTTGGATAATGAGCAGTTCTTC. Its protein is CASSVVDGLDNEQFF. The chain combines TRBV9 with TRBJ2-1; D remains ambiguous. The CDR3 totals 15 residues. Per the germline V gene, CDR1 is SGDLS and CDR2 is YYNGEE. V lost 0 bases and J 7 bases, leaving 14 bases between the germline ends.

The CDR3 region has the DNA TGTGCCAGTAGTCCAGGAGGGCCCCAGCATTTT. Protein: CASSPGGPQHF. The chain carries TRBV19 and TRBJ1-5, with unresolved D. Trimming took 5 bases from V and 9 from J, leaving 8 bases between them. This CDR3 comprises 11 residues. Germline loops: CDR1 LNHDA, CDR2 SQIVND (reference sequence).

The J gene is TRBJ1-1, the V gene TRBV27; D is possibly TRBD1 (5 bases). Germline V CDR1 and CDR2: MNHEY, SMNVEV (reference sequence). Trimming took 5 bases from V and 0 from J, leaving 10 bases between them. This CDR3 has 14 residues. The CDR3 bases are TGTGCCAGCAGTATAGGGGTGATGAACACTGAAGCTTTCTTT. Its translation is CASSIGVMNTEAFF.

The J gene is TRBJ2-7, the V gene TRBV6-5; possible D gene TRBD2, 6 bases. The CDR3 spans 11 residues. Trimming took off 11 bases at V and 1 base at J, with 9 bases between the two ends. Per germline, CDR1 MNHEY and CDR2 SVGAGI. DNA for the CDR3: TGTGCCTTGGGGGGATCCTACGAGCAGTACTTC. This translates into CALGGSYEQYF.

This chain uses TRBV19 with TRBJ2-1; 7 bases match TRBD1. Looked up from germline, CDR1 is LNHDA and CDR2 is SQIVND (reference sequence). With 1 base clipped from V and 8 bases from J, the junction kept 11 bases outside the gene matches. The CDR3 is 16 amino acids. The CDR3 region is CASSIVAGGHLDEQFF. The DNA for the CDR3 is TGTGCCAGTAGTATAGTGGCAGGGGGTCATTTAGATGAGCAGTTCTTC. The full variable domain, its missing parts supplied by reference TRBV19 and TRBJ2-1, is DGGITQSPKYLFRKEGQNVTLSCEQNLNHDAMYWYRQDPGQGLRLIYYSQIVNDFQKGDIAEGYSVSREKKESFPLTVTSAQKNPTAFYLCASSIVAGGHLDEQFFGPGTRLTVL.

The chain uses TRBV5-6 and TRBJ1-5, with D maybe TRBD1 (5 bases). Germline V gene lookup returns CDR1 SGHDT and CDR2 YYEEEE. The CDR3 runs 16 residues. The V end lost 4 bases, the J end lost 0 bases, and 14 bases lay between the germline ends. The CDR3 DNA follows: TGTGCCAGCAGCAACGGGGGTGGGTATAGCAATCAGCCCCAGCATTTT. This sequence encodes CASSNGGGYSNQPQHF.

DNA of the CDR3: TGTGCCAGCAAGGCAGTCGAAGGTCGGCCTGGTGCTAGAGCTTTCTTT. This codes for CASKAVEGRPGARAFF. The chain couples TRBV28 to TRBJ1-1; no definite D call. The CDR3 runs to 16 residues. Trimming pared 7 bases from V and 10 bases from J, leaving 28 bases between. Germline V gene sequence: CDR1 MDHEN, CDR2 SYDVKM.

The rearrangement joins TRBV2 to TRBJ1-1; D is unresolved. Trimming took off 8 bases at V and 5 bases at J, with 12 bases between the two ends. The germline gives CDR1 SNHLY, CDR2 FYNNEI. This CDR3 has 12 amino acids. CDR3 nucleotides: TGTGCCAGCCCGAAAGGGAGAACTGAAGCTTTCTTT. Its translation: CASPKGRTEAFF. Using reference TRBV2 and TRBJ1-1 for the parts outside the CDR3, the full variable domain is EPEVTQTPSHQVTQMGQEVILRCVPISNHLYFYWYRQILGQKVEFLVSFYNNEISEKSEIFDDQFSVERPDGSNFTLKIRSTKLEDSAMYFCASPKGRTEAFFGQGTRLTVV.

CDR3 protein: CASSPRRTGVSYGYTF. The CDR3 nucleotides are TGTGCCAGCAGCCCTCGACGGACAGGCGTTTCCTATGGCTACACCTTC. This rearrangement joins TRBV7-9 to TRBJ1-2; 7 bases line up with TRBD1. The CDR3 is 16 amino acids. Germline-derived CDR1 and CDR2 are SEHNR and FQNEAQ (reference sequence). The J segment lost 4 bases and the V segment lost 5 bases, leaving 13 bases of the junction unmatched.

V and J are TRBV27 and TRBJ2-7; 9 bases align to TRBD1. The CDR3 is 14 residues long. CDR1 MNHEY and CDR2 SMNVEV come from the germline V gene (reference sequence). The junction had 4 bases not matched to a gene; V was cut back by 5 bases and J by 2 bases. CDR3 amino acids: CASSRTGEAYEQYF. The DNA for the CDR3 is TGTGCCAGCAGTCGGACAGGGGAGGCCTACGAGCAGTACTTC.

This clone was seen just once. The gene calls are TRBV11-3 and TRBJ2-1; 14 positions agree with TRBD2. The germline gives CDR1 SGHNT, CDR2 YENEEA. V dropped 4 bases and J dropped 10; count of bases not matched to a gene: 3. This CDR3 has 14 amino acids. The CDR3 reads CASSSGLAGVEQFF. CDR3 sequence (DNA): TGTGCCAGCAGCTCGGGACTAGCGGGAGTCGAGCAGTTCTTC. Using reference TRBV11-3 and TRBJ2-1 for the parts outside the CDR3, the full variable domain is EAGVVQSPRYKIIEKKQPVAFWCNPISGHNTLYWYLQNLGQGPELLIRYENEEAVDDSQLPKDRFSAERLKGVDSTLKIQPAELGDSAVYLCASSSGLAGVEQFFGPGTRLTVL.

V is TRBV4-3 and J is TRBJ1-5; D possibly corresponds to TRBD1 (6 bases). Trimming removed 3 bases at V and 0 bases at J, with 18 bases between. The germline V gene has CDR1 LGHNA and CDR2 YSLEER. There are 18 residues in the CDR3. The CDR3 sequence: CASSQDLFRGGSNQPQHF. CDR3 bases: TGCGCCAGCAGCCAGGATCTCTTCAGGGGAGGTAGCAATCAGCCCCAGCATTTT.

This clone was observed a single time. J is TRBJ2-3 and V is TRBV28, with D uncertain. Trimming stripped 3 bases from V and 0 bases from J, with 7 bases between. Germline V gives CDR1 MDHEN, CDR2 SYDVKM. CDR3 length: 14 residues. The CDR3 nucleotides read TGTGCCAGCAGTTTGTCCTGGAGCACAGATACGCAGTATTTT. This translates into CASSLSWSTDTQYF.

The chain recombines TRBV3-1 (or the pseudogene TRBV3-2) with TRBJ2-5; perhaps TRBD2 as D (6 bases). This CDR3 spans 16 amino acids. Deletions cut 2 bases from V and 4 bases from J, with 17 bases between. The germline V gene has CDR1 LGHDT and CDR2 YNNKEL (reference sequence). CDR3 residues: CASSQLGRINRETQYF. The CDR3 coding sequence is TGTGCCAGCAGCCAACTTGGGAGGATTAATCGAGAGACCCAGTACTTC.